These 22 T cell receptor beta chains share one sample of origin, sequenced in a study of OX40 agonist ivuxolimab in advanced cancers. Produced via immunoSEQ multiplex PCR; TCRdb's table is partial and in-frame only. The sample has 77,000 or so clones, around 87% seen once. Sequencing used CD4+ or CD8+ T cells sorted from blood, obtained in a trial of the OX40 agonist ivuxolimab. The origin of the receptors is an adult with an advanced solid tumor such as melanoma, head and neck, liver or kidney cancer.

This clone was counted once. The chain couples TRBV6-1 to TRBJ2-2; D remains unclear. V was pared by 0 bases and J by 6 bases, with 11 bases between. The germline gives CDR1 MNHNS, CDR2 SASEGT. The CDR3 is 15 residues long. The CDR3 bases are TGTGCCAGCAGTGAAGCCGTAGTCAGGTCCGGGGAGCTGTTTTTT. Encoded protein: CASSEAVVRSGELFF.

This chain uses TRBV4-2 with TRBJ2-7; 7 bases map to TRBD2. J was trimmed by 2 bases and V by 1 base; bases with no gene match: 2. This CDR3 has 14 residues. The germline V gene has CDR1 LGHNA and CDR2 YNFKEQ. CDR3 sequence reads: CASSQARGAYEQYF. DNA of the CDR3: TGTGCCAGCAGCCAAGCCCGGGGGGCCTACGAGCAGTACTTC.

The J gene is TRBJ1-1, the V gene TRBV2, with 7 bases fitting TRBD1. J gave up 1 base and V 6 bases, and 2 bases lay outside the gene matches. The CDR3 is made up of 13 amino acids. CDR1 is SNHLY, CDR2 FYNNEI, per germline. CDR3 region: CASSRDRNTEAFF. The CDR3 region has the DNA TGTGCCAGCAGCCGGGACAGGAACACTGAAGCTTTCTTT.

The chain recombines TRBV6-5 with TRBJ1-2; D unresolved. This CDR3 is built from 12 residues. Germline assignment: CDR1 MNHEY and CDR2 SVGAGI. The ends were cut back, 5 bases at V and 5 bases at J, with 9 bases in the middle. This chain's CDR3 is CASSQTPYGYTF. The CDR3 DNA reads TGTGCCAGCAGTCAAACACCTTATGGCTACACCTTC.

The chain couples TRBV6-5 to TRBJ1-6; D is unclear. Germline CDR1 and CDR2: MNHEY and SVGAGI. The length of the CDR3 is 13 residues. Trimming took off 5 bases at V and 15 bases at J, with 17 bases between the two ends. CDR3 loop: CASSDPGAWLLHF. The CDR3 DNA follows: TGTGCCAGCAGTGACCCGGGAGCGTGGCTCCTCCACTTT.

The J gene is TRBJ2-2, the V gene TRBV29-1; TRBD2 matches at 13 bases. Germline CDR1 SQVTM, CDR2 ANQGSEA. After removal of 4 bases from V and 5 bases from J, the junction contained 1 base not matched to a gene. The CDR3 consists of 14 residues. The CDR3 coding sequence is TGCAGCGTTGGGGGACTAGCGGGAACCGGGGAGCTGTTTTTT. Translation gives CSVGGLAGTGELFF.

V is TRBV5-1 and J is TRBJ2-5; TRBD1 might be the D (6 bases). The CDR3 has 16 residues. Germline CDR1 and CDR2: SGHRS and YFSETQ. V was trimmed by 0 bases and J by 5 bases, leaving 17 bases between them. The CDR3 DNA sequence: TGCGCCAGCAGCTTGGCAGGGGACCCTAGGACGGAGACCCAGTACTTC. Its translation is CASSLAGDPRTETQYF.

The rearrangement uses TRBV5-4 and TRBJ1-1; 10 bases align to TRBD1. Germline lookup yields CDR1 SGHNT and CDR2 YYREEE (reference sequence). Trimming took 6 bases from V and 3 from J; bases not matched to a gene: 8. The CDR3 runs to 15 residues. The CDR3 is CASKTGGGYDTEAFF. The CDR3 coding sequence is TGTGCCAGCAAGACAGGGGGCGGGTATGACACTGAAGCTTTCTTT.

The V gene is TRBV11-2, the J gene TRBJ1-6; no definite D call. The CDR3 runs to 13 residues. V lost 1 base and J 14 bases, leaving 12 bases between the germline ends. The V gene's germline CDR1 is SGHAT and CDR2 FQNNGV. The CDR3, as DNA: TGTGCCAGCAGCTTAGTGGCATTAGGTTCCCTCCACTTT. Its translation is CASSLVALGSLHF.

This clone was counted between two and nine times. CDR3 loop: CASSAGGLREQYF. The CDR3 DNA reads TGCGCCAGCAGCGCCGGGGGGTTGAGAGAGCAGTACTTC. V usage is TRBV10-1 and J usage is TRBJ2-7; 7 positions match TRBD2. CDR1 is WNHNN and CDR2 is SYGVQD in the germline V gene (reference sequence). Trimming cost V 6 bases and J 7 bases; bases outside gene matches: 9. The CDR3 sequence is 13 residues long.

J is TRBJ2-1 and V is TRBV19; D gene uncertain. The germline V and J ends were trimmed by 5 bases and 7 bases, with 6 bases remaining between them. Germline V CDR1 and CDR2: LNHDA, SQIVND (reference sequence). This CDR3 is built from 11 residues. CDR3 protein: CASSLDNEQFF. The CDR3 DNA follows: TGTGCCAGTAGTCTGGATAATGAGCAGTTCTTC.

The V and J genes are TRBV9 and TRBJ2-5; the match to TRBD2 covers 11 bases. The V segment lost 2 bases and the J segment 5 bases; nucleotides outside the gene matches: 11. The CDR3 has 17 amino acids. Germline V gene lookup returns CDR1 SGDLS and CDR2 YYNGEE. CDR3 in DNA: TGTGCCAGCAGCGTGGGATTAGCGGGAGGGAGGCGGGAGACCCAGTACTTC. It codes for CASSVGLAGGRRETQYF. Drawing the rest from reference TRBV9 and TRBJ2-5, the complete variable domain is DSGVTQTPKHLITATGQRVTLRCSPRSGDLSVYWYQQSLDQGLQFLIQYYNGEERAKGNILERFSAQQFPDLHSELNLSSLELGDSALYFCASSVGLAGGRRETQYFGPGTRLLVL.

V gene TRBV2 combines with J gene TRBJ2-6, with 9 bases lining up with TRBD1. The CDR3 has 15 amino acids. The ends lost 5 bases at V and 4 bases at J; junction bases unmatched: 3. Germline CDR1 reads SNHLY; CDR2 reads FYNNEI. The chain's CDR3 is CASSRTGVGANVLTF. Written as DNA, the CDR3 is TGTGCCAGCAGTCGGACAGGGGTCGGGGCCAACGTCCTGACTTTC.

The chain links TRBV28 to TRBJ2-7; 11 bases line up with TRBD2. V was clipped by 6 bases and J by 1 base; unmatched bases: 14. The CDR3 length is 18 residues. CDR1 and CDR2 (germline): MDHEN, SYDVKM. The CDR3 region is CASRSYRLAGTSSYEQYF. The CDR3 nucleotides are TGTGCCAGCAGATCCTACCGACTAGCGGGAACTTCTTCCTACGAGCAGTACTTC.

The chain uses TRBV9 and TRBJ1-1, with 8 bases identical to TRBD1. The J segment lost 5 bases and the V segment lost 4 bases, leaving 10 bases of the junction unmatched. The germline CDR1 and CDR2 sequences are SGDLS and YYNGEE. The CDR3 covers 15 residues. CDR3 residues: CASSPSGGGGTEAFF. CDR3 sequence (DNA): TGTGCCAGCAGCCCCTCAGGGGGCGGGGGGACTGAAGCTTTCTTT.

This clone was recorded only once. The J gene is TRBJ2-1, the V gene TRBV6-1, with 9 positions matching TRBD1. This CDR3 is built from 15 residues. Germline-derived CDR1 and CDR2 are MNHNS and SASEGT. The trim removed 4 bases at V and 8 bases at J, leaving 9 bases unmatched. CDR3 region: CASSGSGTGRDEQFF. CDR3 DNA sequence: TGTGCCAGCAGTGGTTCCGGGACAGGGAGAGATGAGCAGTTCTTC.

In its sample, this clone was seen once. The V gene is TRBV7-2, the J gene TRBJ1-5; TRBD1 agrees at 8 bases. The CDR3 has 14 amino acids. CDR1 and CDR2 from the germline V gene are SGHTA and FQGNSA. The ends lost 5 bases at V and 4 bases at J; junction bases unmatched: 4. The CDR3: CASSRQGPNQPQHF. The CDR3 bases are TGTGCCAGCAGCCGACAGGGGCCAAATCAGCCCCAGCATTTT. The variable domain in full, completed from reference TRBV7-2 and TRBJ1-5, reads GAGVSQSPSNKVTEKGKDVELRCDPISGHTALYWYRQSLGQGLEFLIYFQGNSAPDKSGLPSDRFSAERTGGSVSTLTIQRTQQEDSAVYLCASSRQGPNQPQHFGDGTRLSIL.

This chain joins TRBV29-1 and TRBJ2-7; D unresolved. V lost 5 bases, J lost 3 bases, and 11 bases lay in between. The CDR3 is made up of 12 amino acids. Germline V gene data show CDR1 as SQVTM and CDR2 as ANQGSEA. The CDR3 nucleotides are TGCAGCGTTTTAGCTGGTGGCTACGAGCAGTACTTC. This encodes CSVLAGGYEQYF.

The genes are TRBV11-2 and TRBJ2-7, with D possibly TRBD1 on 7 matching bases. V was trimmed by 2 bases and J by 10 bases, leaving 21 bases between them. Per the germline V gene, CDR1 is SGHAT and CDR2 is FQNNGV. This CDR3 contains 15 residues. The CDR3 protein is CASSLTLGPQGGQYF. CDR3 DNA: TGTGCCAGCAGCTTAACCCTAGGCCCTCAGGGGGGCCAGTACTTC.

Details on this clone: A read error may produce the germline difference seen at one junction end. The J gene is TRBJ1-2, the V gene TRBV20-1; no clear D. CDR1 and CDR2 (germline): DFQATT, SNEGSKA (reference sequence). There are 11 residues in the CDR3. CDR3 sequence (DNA): TGCAGTGCATTACATAACTATAGCTACACCTTC. Translation: CSALHNYSYTF.

The rearrangement uses TRBV19 and TRBJ1-5; TRBD1 is a possible D gene (5 bases). CDR1 and CDR2 from the germline V gene are LNHDA and SQIVND (reference sequence). The V and J ends lost 1 base and 2 bases respectively, with 18 bases between them. The CDR3 has 18 residues. DNA for the CDR3: TGTGCCAGTAGTATAGGAGTGGGTGGAGGGGTGGGCAATCAGCCCCAGCATTTT. Translation: CASSIGVGGGVGNQPQHF.

The V call is TRBV5-1, the J call TRBJ1-2, with D maybe TRBD1 (5 bases). Trimming stripped 1 base from V and 8 bases from J, with 12 bases between. Germline CDR1 SGHRS, CDR2 YFSETQ. The CDR3 has 13 amino acids. CDR3 sequence (DNA): TGCGCCAGCAGCTTGAATGGGGGGATCGGCTACACCTTC. Translating it yields CASSLNGGIGYTF.